The following is a T cell receptor beta chain sequence with its context. These data are taken from a study of cytomegalovirus exposure and HLA in healthy donors. In germline, CDR1 is KGHSH, CDR2 LQKENI. The length of the CDR3 is 15 residues. V shed 6 bases, J shed 0 bases, and the junction held 7 bases outside the gene matches. The PCR made use of 60 Vbeta and 13 Jbeta primers. Method: immunoSEQ multiplex PCR; TCRdb's copy keeps in-frame clones and lacks some. The table has some 90,000 clones, 81% seen once. Sequenced input: PBMCs. The chain is built from TRBV18 and TRBJ2-7, with 8 bases fitting TRBD2. The source of this sequence is a human donor in good health. CDR3 nucleotide sequence: TGTGCCAGCTCCCGAAAGGCGGGAGGCTCCTACGAGCAGTACTTC. Translated, it gives CASSRKAGGSYEQYF.